One T cell receptor (beta chain) is described in this entry. Its antigen remains unknown. The sample originates from a study of T cell repertoires in cytomegalovirus infection. As for the study in general: Peptides in the study included HLA-C-restricted and HLA-B-restricted CMV epitopes. Indications came from public TCR beta signatures; they pointed to CMV infection and to a matching HLA type.

Study results and caveats: Ex vivo, HLA-C-restricted CMV-specific TCR beta clonotypes prevailed over the rest of the response. Based on cumulative public TCR beta family frequency, carriers of CMV plus the relevant HLA were identified.

One entry per CDR3 protein results from TCRdb running MiXCR on the reads. The sample lists hundreds of thousands of distinct CDR3 sequences, roughly 43% occurring once. Germline CDR1 LGHDT, CDR2 YNNKEL (reference sequence). V was pared by 0 bases and J by 4 bases, with 2 bases of the junction left unmatched. The CDR3 sequence is 14 residues long. This material consisted of cultured PBMCs, taken from culture after CMV antigen stimulation. The TCR comes from a human donor in good health (CMV status not recorded). Some clones in this sample may be carry-over from other donors' samples. J is TRBJ1-1 and V is TRBV3-1, with TRBD1 identical over 7 bases. The CDR3 coding sequence is TGTGCCAGCAGCCAAGATCACAGGGGCACTGAAGCTTTCTTT. Amino acid sequence: CASSQDHRGTEAFF.